The 29 T cell receptor beta chains in this list originate from one sample, sequenced in a study of T cell responses to AZD1222 COVID-19 vaccine. Some clones are missing from TCRdb's copy, which holds only in-frame ones; the method was immunoSEQ multiplex PCR. The top ten hold 2.8% of the sample, which has some 150,000 clones, around nine tenths seen once. This specimen consisted of peripheral blood, obtained on day 0 of MenACWY control vaccination. These receptor sequences come from an adult in good health.

CDR3 residues: CASSHGTTWVDNSPLHF. CDR3 sequence (DNA): TGTGCCAGCAGCCACGGGACCACATGGGTGGATAATTCACCCCTCCACTTT. The chain joins TRBV7-9 to TRBJ1-6; D perhaps matches TRBD1 (5 bases). CDR1 is SEHNR and CDR2 is FQNEAQ in the germline V gene (reference sequence). The CDR3 totals 17 residues. Trimming shortened V by 5 bases and J by 5 bases, and 19 bases separated the two germline ends.

The CDR3 reads CASSQLTKQGARGNTIYF. The CDR3 nucleotides are TGTGCCAGCAGCCAACTAACAAAGCAGGGGGCGCGTGGAAACACCATATATTTT. The rearrangement joins TRBV3-1 (or the pseudogene TRBV3-2) to TRBJ1-3, with 8 positions matching TRBD1. V shed 2 bases, J shed 3 bases, and the junction held 12 bases outside the gene matches. This CDR3 is 18 amino acids long. Germline V gene data show CDR1 as LGHDT and CDR2 as YNNKEL (reference sequence).

The rearrangement links TRBV4-2 to TRBJ1-3; D possibly corresponds to TRBD1 (6 bases). This CDR3 spans 15 amino acids. Trimming shortened V by 0 bases and J by 2 bases, and 8 bases separated the two germline ends. Germline V lookup: CDR1 LGHNA, CDR2 YNFKEQ. CDR3 sequence reads: CASSQESGAGNTIYF. The DNA of the CDR3 is TGTGCCAGCAGCCAAGAGTCAGGGGCTGGAAACACCATATATTTT.

The chain joins TRBV27 to TRBJ1-1; D not resolved. V was pared by 3 bases and J by 2 bases, with 10 bases between. The CDR3 extends over 14 amino acids. CDR1 MNHEY and CDR2 SMNVEV come from the germline V gene (reference sequence). CDR3 in DNA: TGTGCCAGCAGTTTGGGTGGGGTCAACACTGAAGCTTTCTTT. This encodes CASSLGGVNTEAFF.

The V gene is TRBV7-2, the J gene TRBJ1-4, with D hard to call. V was trimmed by 2 bases and J by 2 bases, leaving 9 bases between them. Germline V gene lookup returns CDR1 SGHTA and CDR2 FQGNSA. The CDR3 consists of 15 residues. CDR3 sequence (DNA): TGTGCCAGCAGCTTAAGCGGTTTCACTAATGAAAAACTGTTTTTT. Translating gives CASSLSGFTNEKLFF.

This clone was observed once. The chain carries TRBV9 and TRBJ2-1; possibly TRBD2 for D (6 bases). V was clipped by 0 bases and J by 5 bases, with 12 bases between them. CDR1 and CDR2 (germline): SGDLS, YYNGEE. The CDR3 runs to 15 residues. The CDR3 reads CASSVAASAHNEQFF. The DNA for the CDR3 is TGTGCCAGCAGCGTAGCGGCTAGCGCGCACAATGAGCAGTTCTTC.

The rearrangement links TRBV5-1 to TRBJ1-1, with 8 bases aligning to TRBD1. Per germline, CDR1 SGHRS and CDR2 YFSETQ. V lost 3 bases to trimming and J lost 3 bases; unmatched junction nucleotides: 10. The CDR3 runs to 16 residues. The CDR3 reads CASSSGSTGVDTEAFF. As DNA, the CDR3 is TGCGCCAGCAGCTCGGGATCGACAGGGGTCGACACTGAAGCTTTCTTT.

The chain combines TRBV9 with TRBJ2-3; D ambiguous. V shed 4 bases and J shed 6 bases, with 24 bases lying between them. The germline gives CDR1 SGDLS, CDR2 YYNGEE. The length of the CDR3 is 17 residues. CDR3 residues: CASSPSPQVTIIDTQYF. In DNA, the CDR3 is TGTGCCAGCAGCCCAAGCCCCCAGGTCACAATTATCGATACGCAGTATTTT.

The chain couples TRBV7-2 to TRBJ1-4, with D perhaps TRBD1 (6 bases). V was clipped by 5 bases and J by 8 bases, with 21 bases between them. The length of the CDR3 is 16 residues. CDR1 and CDR2 from the germline V gene are SGHTA and FQGNSA. CDR3 sequence reads: CASSKPGAKDGEKLFF. In DNA form, the CDR3 reads TGTGCCAGCAGCAAACCAGGGGCTAAAGATGGGGAAAAACTGTTTTTT.

This rearrangement joins TRBV6-5 to TRBJ1-1; maybe TRBD1 (5 bases). Trimming took off 4 bases at V and 5 bases at J, with 11 bases between the two ends. The CDR3 spans 13 residues. Germline values: CDR1 MNHEY, CDR2 SVGAGI. This CDR3 is CASSSGLGTEAFF. Written as DNA, the CDR3 is TGTGCCAGCAGTTCGGGACTTGGGACTGAAGCTTTCTTT.

The CDR3 nucleotides are TGTGCCAGCAGCGTAGAGGTTCTGAACACTGAAGCTTTCTTT. Amino acid sequence: CASSVEVLNTEAFF. The gene calls are TRBV9 and TRBJ1-1; D unresolved. V lost 0 bases to trimming and J lost 0 bases, with 6 bases between them. The CDR3 is made up of 14 amino acids. In germline, CDR1 is SGDLS, CDR2 YYNGEE. Looking up the rest from reference TRBV9 and TRBJ1-1 gives the full variable domain: DSGVTQTPKHLITATGQRVTLRCSPRSGDLSVYWYQQSLDQGLQFLIQYYNGEERAKGNILERFSAQQFPDLHSELNLSSLELGDSALYFCASSVEVLNTEAFFGQGTRLTVV.

Concerning this clone: The junction departs from the called germline gene at one end, perhaps through a read error. V and J are TRBV11-2 and TRBJ2-7, with TRBD1 identical over 8 bases. The CDR3 spans 12 residues. In germline, CDR1 is SGHAT, CDR2 FQNNGV. The CDR3 DNA reads TGTGCCAGCAGCCTGCCCCCGCAGGGGGCCTTCTTC. Its protein is CASSLPPQGAFF.

The rearrangement uses TRBV27 and TRBJ1-3; D is uncertain. Per germline, CDR1 MNHEY and CDR2 SMNVEV (reference sequence). V shed 6 bases and J shed 0 bases, with 6 bases lying between them. CDR3 length: 13 residues. The CDR3 DNA is TGTGCCAGCAGCCCTCGCTCTGGAAACACCATATATTTT. Translating gives CASSPRSGNTIYF.

The rearrangement joins TRBV28 to TRBJ2-7; a weak D match, TRBD1 (6 bases). Deletions cut 2 bases from V and 0 bases from J, with 8 bases between. There are 14 residues in the CDR3. Germline V CDR1 and CDR2: MDHEN, SYDVKM. The DNA for the CDR3 is TGTGCCAGCAGTTTAACAGGGAACTCCTACGAGCAGTACTTC. Translating gives CASSLTGNSYEQYF.

This clone was seen more than once but under ten times. This chain joins TRBV4-2 and TRBJ1-1, with D tentatively TRBD1 (5 bases). The CDR3 has 14 residues. The V gene's germline CDR1 is LGHNA and CDR2 YNFKEQ. The V end lost 2 bases, the J end lost 0 bases, and 7 bases lay between the germline ends. CDR3 residues: CASSQTGLNTEAFF. The CDR3 nucleotides are TGTGCCAGCAGCCAAACAGGCTTGAACACTGAAGCTTTCTTT.

The chain joins TRBV6-5 to TRBJ2-2; D is unclear. Trimming removed 2 bases from V and 3 bases from J, with 4 bases in between. Per the germline V gene, CDR1 is MNHEY and CDR2 is SVGAGI. This CDR3 is 13 amino acids long. CDR3 loop: CASSYRDTGELFF. Here the CDR3 DNA reads TGTGCCAGCAGTTACCGGGACACCGGGGAGCTGTTTTTT.

The chain carries TRBV6-2 or TRBV6-3 and TRBJ2-7, with 8 bases identical to TRBD2. The V gene end was trimmed by 4 bases and the J gene end by 7 bases; junction bases not matched to a gene: 12. Germline CDR1 and CDR2: MNHEY and SVGEGT. CDR3 size: 15 residues. Here the CDR3 reads CASSSGGAGVWEQYF. DNA for the CDR3: TGTGCCAGCAGTTCGGGGGGAGCGGGAGTTTGGGAGCAGTACTTC.

This clone occurred a few times. The V call is TRBV20-1, the J call TRBJ1-1, with 7 bases fitting TRBD1. Trimming took 6 bases from V and 6 from J; bases not matched to a gene: 4. CDR1 is DFQATT, CDR2 SNEGSKA, per germline (reference sequence). This CDR3 is 11 amino acids long. DNA of the CDR3: TGCAGTGCCCAAGGGACAGCTGAAGCTTTCTTT. Protein sequence: CSAQGTAEAFF.

The rearrangement joins TRBV6-4 to TRBJ2-3; D unclear. Germline V lookup: CDR1 MRHNA, CDR2 SNTAGT. The V and J ends lost 2 bases and 0 bases respectively, with 9 bases between them. The length of the CDR3 is 15 residues. The CDR3 is CASSDGQASTDTQYF. In DNA form, the CDR3 reads TGTGCCAGCAGTGACGGGCAGGCTAGCACAGATACGCAGTATTTT.

This sequence joins TRBV5-1 and TRBJ1-1; 8 positions match TRBD1. The length of the CDR3 is 13 residues. V shed 5 bases, J shed 7 bases, and the junction held 7 bases outside the gene matches. Germline CDR1 and CDR2: SGHRS and YFSETQ. CDR3 sequence (DNA): TGCGCCAGCAGTAGTCAGGGGGCAGGTGAAGCTTTCTTT. Its translation is CASSSQGAGEAFF.

DNA for the CDR3: TGTGCCAGCATCTGGGGGTTTCAGAGCAATCAGCCCCAGCATTTT. Amino acid sequence: CASIWGFQSNQPQHF. The rearrangement links TRBV6-5 to TRBJ1-5, with D possibly being TRBD1 (5 bases). This CDR3 has 15 residues. Germline-derived CDR1 and CDR2 are MNHEY and SVGAGI. Trimming removed 7 bases at V and 1 base at J, with 14 bases between.

V is TRBV27 and J is TRBJ1-1, with unresolved D. The germline V gene encodes CDR1 MNHEY and CDR2 SMNVEV (reference sequence). The germline V and J ends were trimmed by 3 bases and 0 bases, with 11 bases remaining between them. CDR3 size: 15 residues. The chain's CDR3 is CASSLIGFMNTEAFF. CDR3 in DNA: TGTGCCAGCAGTTTGATAGGTTTCATGAACACTGAAGCTTTCTTT.

A single count supports this clone. The chain joins TRBV7-9 to TRBJ1-2, with D perhaps TRBD1 (6 bases). The V gene lost 1 base and the J gene lost 9 bases, with 12 bases spanning the gap. Germline assignment: CDR1 SEHNR and CDR2 FQNEAQ (reference sequence). CDR3 length equals 13 residues. Here the CDR3 DNA reads TGTGCCAGCAGCTTAGAGGGGGACGGAAGCTACACCTTC. This gives the protein CASSLEGDGSYTF.

This chain joins TRBV12-3 or TRBV12-4 and TRBJ1-2; D gene ambiguous. V lost 1 base and J lost 2, with 5 bases in between. The CDR3 runs to 13 residues. The DNA of the CDR3 is TGTGCCAGCAGTTTAGAGTCGAACTATGGCTACACCTTC. This encodes CASSLESNYGYTF.

This clone appeared a few times. This same CDR3 is encoded by further DNA sequences in the sample. CDR3 loop: CASSLSSYEQYF. CDR3 sequence (DNA): TGCGCCAGCAGCCTCAGCTCCTACGAGCAGTACTTC. The rearrangement uses TRBV5-1 and TRBJ2-7, with D hard to call. The CDR3 is 12 residues long. CDR1 and CDR2 from the germline V gene are SGHRS and YFSETQ. Trimming shortened V by 4 bases and J by 0 bases, and 5 bases separated the two germline ends.

Comments on this clone: Germline and junction disagree at one end, which may indicate a read error. This chain connects TRBV30 to TRBJ2-5; 8 nucleotides agree with TRBD2. The germline V gene encodes CDR1 GTSNPN and CDR2 SVGIG (reference sequence). The length of the CDR3 is 11 residues. The CDR3 loop reads CAWSRLAGRHF. Here the CDR3 DNA reads TGTGCCTGGAGTCGGCTAGCGGGTCGGCACTTC.

The chain couples TRBV21-1 to TRBJ1-1; the table's D call TRBD1 went unverified against the DNA. TRBV21-1 is a documented pseudogene. The CDR3 spans 15 residues. This CDR3 reads CASSRGDRDRTEAFF. CDR3 coding DNA: TGTGCCAGCAGCAGGGGGGACAGGGATAGAACTGAAGCTTTCTTT.

The chain carries TRBV10-3 and TRBJ2-7, with 12 bases fitting TRBD2. Unmatched junction bases numbered 4, after V lost 10 bases and J lost 3 bases. Germline CDR1 is ENHRY and CDR2 is SYGVKD. The CDR3 runs 13 residues. The CDR3, as DNA: TGTGCCACCGCACTAGCGGGGGGCTACGAGCAGTACTTC. Amino acid sequence: CATALAGGYEQYF.

The chain combines TRBV6-1 with TRBJ1-6; D unclear. Trimming left V 7 bases short and J 10 bases short, with 20 bases between. CDR1 and CDR2 (germline): MNHNS, SASEGT. The CDR3 contains 15 residues. The CDR3 spells CASTSREQVRSPLHF. Written as DNA, the CDR3 is TGTGCCAGCACTTCGAGGGAGCAAGTACGATCACCCCTCCACTTT.